Listed below are T cell receptor beta chains from one sample, sequenced in a study of cytomegalovirus exposure and HLA in healthy donors. Generated by immunoSEQ multiplex PCR, the TCRdb table keeps only in-frame clones and is missing some. The repertoire holds a few hundred thousand clones, 75% to 90% seen once, with roughly 13% in the top ten. The sequenced sample was PBMCs. These receptors all come from a woman in her twenties or thirties in good health and CMV-seropositive. Each CDR3 is given with its conserved first and last residue. Each record gives: clone size, V gene, D gene, J gene, CDR3 protein, CDR3 DNA. The D gene is left open where the match is weak. Rows may omit the clone size; those that give it use once, few, many or a size class.

-	TRBV6-1	-	TRBJ1-1	CASSEAKVTEAFF	TGTGCCAGCAGTGAAGCAAAGGTCACTGAAGCTTTCTTT
-	TRBV27	TRBD1	TRBJ2-5	CASTGQGAKETQYF	TGTGCCAGCACGGGACAGGGGGCTAAAGAGACCCAGTACTTC
-	TRBV19	-	TRBJ1-2	CASSISGRGYTF	TGTGCCAGTAGTATATCGGGCCGAGGCTACACCTTC
few	TRBV19	TRBD1	TRBJ2-7	CASSTTGGGYEQYF	TGTGCCAGTAGTACGACAGGGGGCGGGTACGAGCAGTACTTC
-	TRBV4-3	-	TRBJ2-2	CASSQQGEGGELFF	TGCGCCAGCAGCCAACAGGGTGAGGGAGGGGAGCTGTTTTTT
-	TRBV30	TRBD1	TRBJ1-2	CAWSVAGTGLSGYTF	TGTGCCTGGAGTGTAGCAGGGACAGGGCTAAGTGGCTACACCTTC
-	TRBV29-1	-	TRBJ2-3	CSVEDATSYSLPDTQYF	TGCAGCGTTGAAGATGCGACAAGTTACTCCCTTCCAGATACGCAGTATTTT
-	TRBV11-2	-	TRBJ1-4	CASSLGGALQEKLFF	TGTGCCAGCAGCTTAGGGGGGGCCCTCCAGGAAAAACTGTTTTTT
once	TRBV6-1	-	TRBJ1-1	CASVPRGRNTEAFF	TGTGCCAGCGTCCCACGAGGCCGAAACACTGAAGCTTTCTTT
-	TRBV6-6	TRBD1	TRBJ2-7	CASSDIQGSNYEQYF	TGTGCCAGCAGTGACATACAGGGGTCAAACTACGAGCAGTACTTC
-	TRBV6-1	-	TRBJ1-1	CASSEQDGQGNTEAFF	TGTGCCAGCAGTGAACAAGATGGGCAGGGGAACACTGAAGCTTTCTTT
few	TRBV28	-	TRBJ2-7	CASSLRLGGNGEQYF	TGTGCCAGCAGTTTAAGATTGGGGGGAAACGGCGAGCAGTACTTC
-	TRBV5-4	-	TRBJ2-7	CASSLTLTGGNEQYF	TGTGCCAGCAGCTTGACCCTAACCGGGGGAAACGAGCAGTACTTC
-	TRBV6-5	-	TRBJ1-2	CASSYIGGEGGYTF	TGTGCCAGCAGTTATATCGGCGGGGAAGGTGGCTACACCTTC
-	TRBV6-1	-	TRBJ1-1	CASSELLPEAFF	TGTGCCAGCAGTGAATTGCTCCCTGAAGCTTTCTTT
-	TRBV2	-	TRBJ1-1	CAPARELNTEAFF	TGTGCCCCAGCTAGGGAATTAAACACTGAAGCTTTCTTT
few	TRBV19	-	TRBJ1-2	CASSRPSKGLSGYTF	TGTGCCAGTAGTAGACCCAGCAAGGGGCTGTCGGGCTACACCTTC
-	TRBV29-1	-	TRBJ2-1	CSVGRTTYNEQFF	TGCAGCGTTGGACGGACAACCTACAATGAGCAGTTCTTC
-	TRBV4-3	-	TRBJ2-1	CASSLLSLPAGGLAYNEQFF	TGCGCCAGCAGCCTTTTGTCTTTACCGGCAGGGGGGCTTGCCTACAATGAGCAGTTCTTC
few	TRBV27	-	TRBJ1-5	CASTAFAHIANQPQHF	TGTGCCAGCACCGCGTTTGCCCACATAGCAAATCAGCCCCAGCATTTT
-	TRBV27	TRBD2	TRBJ2-1	CASSVLAGVSYNEQFF	TGTGCCAGCAGTGTACTAGCGGGAGTATCCTACAATGAGCAGTTCTTC
-	TRBV7-3	TRBD1	TRBJ2-7	CASSLHPPGQGAEYF	TGTGCCAGCAGCTTACACCCCCCGGGACAGGGGGCGGAGTACTTC
-	TRBV7-6	TRBD2	TRBJ2-1	CASGGSPSGRNEQFF	TGTGCCAGCGGGGGGAGTCCTAGCGGTCGAAATGAGCAGTTCTTC
-	TRBV29-1	-	TRBJ2-6	CSVQQRGSGFSGANVLTF	TGCAGCGTTCAGCAAAGGGGCTCCGGATTCTCTGGGGCCAACGTCCTGACTTTC
-	TRBV5-1	-	TRBJ2-7	CASSLEGNEQYF	TGCGCCAGCAGCTTGGAGGGCAACGAGCAGTACTTC
-	TRBV6-5	-	TRBJ2-7	CASSLTGLHYEQYF	TGTGCCAGCAGTCTTACCGGCTTACACTACGAGCAGTACTTC
-	TRBV28	-	TRBJ1-4	CASSLPGHQGEKLFF	TGTGCCAGCAGCCTACCGGGACATCAGGGGGAAAAACTGTTTTTT
-	TRBV7-6	TRBD2	TRBJ2-1	CASSLTSGSSNNEQFF	TGTGCCAGCAGCTTAACGAGCGGGAGTAGTAACAATGAGCAGTTCTTC
-	TRBV7-9	TRBD1	TRBJ1-2	CASSSQGGMHGYTF	TGTGCCAGCAGCTCCCAGGGGGGGATGCATGGCTACACCTTC